A single sample gave rise to the 17 T cell receptor beta chains below, sequenced in a study of Ad26.COV2.S vaccination and SARS-CoV-2 variants. Libraries were prepared by immunoSEQ multiplex PCR; TCRdb keeps only in-frame clonotypes and omits some of them. This table has some 270,000 clones, about 83% appearing once. The treatment denotes: roughly 19 received Ad26.COV2.S at low or high dose, single or two shots; about 5 received placebo; per-sample allocation not given. Vaccine and placebo recipients were sampled on day 63 after the first injection. This material consisted of peripheral blood, taken in a trial of Ad26.COV2.S vaccine versus placebo. The receptors stem from a person between 18 and 65 years old who received the Ad26.COV2.S COVID-19 vaccine or a placebo.

CDR3 loop: CASSYDNAAFF. The CDR3 DNA reads as TGTGCCAGCAGTTACGACAATGCAGCTTTCTTT. This chain connects TRBV6-2 or TRBV6-3 to TRBJ1-1; D ambiguous. CDR3 length: 11 amino acids. Germline-derived CDR1 and CDR2 are MNHEY and SVGEGT. The V gene lost 2 bases and the J gene lost 10 bases, with 8 bases spanning the gap.

This chain links TRBV4-3 with TRBJ2-3; TRBD2 might be the D (7 bases). The germline V gene has CDR1 LGHNA and CDR2 YSLEER. V was cut by 1 base and J by 0 bases, with 14 bases left in between. The CDR3 covers 17 residues. The CDR3 DNA follows: TGCGCCAGCAGCCAAGGATCCGGGGGGCCCAGCACAGATACGCAGTATTTT. Encoded protein: CASSQGSGGPSTDTQYF.

The rearrangement joins TRBV6-2 or TRBV6-3 to TRBJ2-5; D remains ambiguous. V lost 6 bases to trimming and J lost 5 bases, with 13 bases between them. Germline V gene sequence: CDR1 MNHEY, CDR2 SVGEGT. This CDR3 comprises 13 residues. The CDR3 loop reads CASSKPSSETQYF. In DNA form, the CDR3 reads TGTGCCAGCAGCAAGCCCTCCTCGGAGACCCAGTACTTC.

The rearrangement uses TRBV7-6 and TRBJ1-2; 7 nucleotides align to TRBD1. The CDR3 is 15 residues long. Per the germline V gene, CDR1 is SGHVS and CDR2 is FNYEAQ. Trimming cost V 4 bases and J 4 bases; bases outside gene matches: 9. The CDR3 spells CASSSGQGDLYGYTF. CDR3 nucleotides: TGTGCCAGCAGCTCCGGCCAGGGGGATCTCTATGGCTACACCTTC.

This clone appeared once. The CDR3 loop is CATRDRGSYEQYF. In nucleotides, the CDR3 is TGTGCCACCCGGGACAGGGGTTCGTACGAGCAGTACTTC. J is TRBJ2-7 and V is TRBV6-5; 10 nucleotides line up with TRBD1. J lost 4 bases, V lost 10 bases, and 7 bases had no gene match. Germline CDR1 and CDR2: MNHEY and SVGAGI. The CDR3 loop spans 13 amino acids.

J is TRBJ2-3 and V is TRBV10-3; the match to TRBD1 covers 7 bases. J lost 2 bases, V lost 6 bases, and 8 bases had no gene match. This CDR3 has 15 residues. Germline CDR1 ENHRY, CDR2 SYGVKD. CDR3 amino acids: CAISPGGSNTDTQYF. CDR3 nucleotide sequence: TGTGCCATCAGCCCAGGGGGATCGAACACAGATACGCAGTATTTT.

The DNA for the CDR3 is TGTGCCAGCAGCCCGAGACTAGCGGACACGGAGACCCAGTACTTC. Protein product: CASSPRLADTETQYF. The genes are TRBV3-1 (or the pseudogene TRBV3-2) and TRBJ2-5; 9 bases align to TRBD2. The CDR3 length is 15 residues. In germline, CDR1 is LGHDT, CDR2 YNNKEL (reference sequence). Germline trimming cut 4 bases from V and 5 bases from J; bases unmatched to any gene: 8.

The chain joins TRBV7-2 to TRBJ2-3; D call uncertain. CDR3 length: 14 amino acids. The V and J ends lost 3 bases and 2 bases respectively, with 9 bases between them. Germline V gene sequence: CDR1 SGHTA, CDR2 FQGNSA. The CDR3 nucleotides read TGTGCCAGCAGCTTGGACCTAATCACAGATACGCAGTATTTT. This sequence encodes CASSLDLITDTQYF.

The rearrangement links TRBV7-2 to TRBJ2-7, with 11 bases aligning to TRBD2. V shed 5 bases, J shed 2 bases, and the junction held 2 bases outside the gene matches. The CDR3 is 14 residues long. Per germline, CDR1 SGHTA and CDR2 FQGNSA. The CDR3 region has the DNA TGTGCCAGCAGCCGTAGCGGGGGGGCCTACGAGCAGTACTTC. This sequence encodes CASSRSGGAYEQYF. Together with reference TRBV7-2 and TRBJ2-7, the CDR3 gives the full variable domain: GAGVSQSPSNKVTEKGKDVELRCDPISGHTALYWYRQSLGQGLEFLIYFQGNSAPDKSGLPSDRFSAERTGGSVSTLTIQRTQQEDSAVYLCASSRSGGAYEQYFGPGTRLTVT.

The chain uses TRBV9 and TRBJ1-4; possibly TRBD1 for D (6 bases). Trimming removed 0 bases at V and 3 bases at J, with 9 bases between. CDR3 length equals 15 residues. Germline CDR1 SGDLS, CDR2 YYNGEE. In DNA form, the CDR3 reads TGTGCCAGCAGCGTAGCTACAGGGTCTAATGAAAAACTGTTTTTT. Its translation: CASSVATGSNEKLFF.

The chain employs TRBV18 and TRBJ1-6; possible D gene TRBD1, 6 bases. The germline V and J ends were trimmed by 1 base and 10 bases, with 11 bases remaining between them. The germline CDR1 and CDR2 sequences are KGHSH and LQKENI. The CDR3 is 14 residues long. The CDR3 sequence is CASSPQGVESPLHF. CDR3 nucleotides: TGTGCCAGCTCACCACAGGGGGTGGAATCACCCCTCCACTTT.

The V gene is TRBV4-1, the J gene TRBJ2-3; a possible D gene is TRBD1 (6 bases). Looked up from germline, CDR1 is MGHRA and CDR2 is YSYEKL. The CDR3 totals 18 residues. V shed 1 base and J shed 6 bases, with 23 bases lying between them. CDR3 nucleotides: TGCGCCAGCAGCCAAGTAACAGGGTGGGGCGCTCCCCCGGATACGCAGTATTTT. Protein product: CASSQVTGWGAPPDTQYF.

This sequence joins TRBV7-9 and TRBJ1-4; D may be TRBD1 (5 bases). Trimming shortened V by 5 bases and J by 8 bases, and 18 bases separated the two germline ends. CDR3 length: 15 amino acids. Looked up from germline, CDR1 is SEHNR and CDR2 is FQNEAQ (reference sequence). The CDR3 here is CASSQLGGEGEKLFF. The CDR3 DNA is TGTGCCAGCAGCCAACTCGGAGGGGAGGGGGAAAAACTGTTTTTT.

V and J are TRBV28 and TRBJ1-2; TRBD1 matches at 11 bases. In germline, CDR1 is MDHEN, CDR2 SYDVKM. J lost 12 bases, V lost 2 bases, and 14 bases had no gene match. There are 16 residues in the CDR3. In nucleotides, the CDR3 is TGTGCCAGCAGTTTAGGACAGGGGGCGTATAAAGATGGGAACACCTTC. It yields the protein CASSLGQGAYKDGNTF.

The V gene is TRBV4-1, the J gene TRBJ2-5; 11 bases are shared with TRBD2. The CDR3 runs to 20 residues. The trim removed 0 bases at V and 4 bases at J, leaving 16 bases unmatched. The germline V gene has CDR1 MGHRA and CDR2 YSYEKL. The CDR3 nucleotides read TGCGCCAGCAGCCAAGAGGGGAGACGGCTAGCGGGGGGAGTCCCAGAGACCCAGTACTTC. Translated: CASSQEGRRLAGGVPETQYF.

This clone was counted once. This chain links TRBV5-4 with TRBJ1-4, with 9 bases lining up with TRBD1. Germline V CDR1 and CDR2: SGHNT, YYREEE (reference sequence). CDR3 length equals 14 residues. Unmatched junction bases numbered 8, after V lost 4 bases and J lost 10 bases. DNA for the CDR3: TGTGCCAGCAGCCCGGGACAGGGCGGGGTAAAACTGTTTTTT. This encodes CASSPGQGGVKLFF. Drawing the rest from reference TRBV5-4 and TRBJ1-4, the complete variable domain is ETGVTQSPTHLIKTRGQQVTLRCSSQSGHNTVSWYQQALGQGPQFIFQYYREEENGRGNFPPRFSGLQFPNYSSELNVNALELDDSALYLCASSPGQGGVKLFFGSGTQLSVL.

The V gene is TRBV7-8, the J gene TRBJ1-4, with 12 bases aligning to TRBD1. The CDR3 is 16 residues long. Germline CDR1 is SGHVS and CDR2 is FQNEAQ. V was clipped by 5 bases and J by 7 bases; unmatched bases: 8. Written as DNA, the CDR3 is TGTGCCAGCAGCCGAGGCCGGGACAGGGGGCGTGAAAAACTGTTTTTT. Encoded protein: CASSRGRDRGREKLFF.